These T cell receptor beta chains were read from a single sample in a study of blood T cell repertoires in COVID-19. Sequencing was performed with immunoSEQ multiplex PCR; in TCRdb, only in-frame clones are kept and a portion is missing. The data show some 150,000 clones, about nine tenths seen once. Sequencing was done on a sample of peripheral blood. The receptors stem from a human donor in a cohort sampled during active COVID-19. Each CDR3 is given with its conserved first and last residue. Each record gives: D gene, J gene, clone size, V gene, CDR3 protein, CDR3 DNA. D genes are given only for firm matches. For some rows the clone size is stated as once, few or many, or as a class when expanded; others skip it.

NA | TRBJ1-1 | NA | TRBV19 | CASSHWGGRTEAFF | TGTGCCAGTAGCCATTGGGGGGGTAGGACTGAAGCTTTCTTT
NA | TRBJ1-2 | few | TRBV2 | CASSRTVSYGYTF | TGTGCCAGCAGTAGGACAGTTTCTTATGGCTACACCTTC
NA | TRBJ1-5 | NA | TRBV6-2/TRBV6-3 | CASSYSAPNQPQHF | TGTGCCAGCAGTTACTCGGCCCCAAATCAGCCCCAGCATTTT
NA | TRBJ2-7 | NA | TRBV4-1 | CASSQGHPYEQYF | TGCGCCAGCAGCCAAGGGCACCCCTACGAGCAGTACTTC
TRBD2 | TRBJ2-1 | NA | TRBV9 | CASSLRGTSGYNEQFF | TGTGCCAGCAGCCTACGCGGGACTAGCGGATACAATGAGCAGTTCTTC
NA | TRBJ2-5 | NA | TRBV29-1 | CSVASLGGGKETQYF | TGCAGCGTTGCCTCTCTGGGAGGGGGAAAAGAGACCCAGTACTTC
TRBD1 | TRBJ1-2 | once | TRBV10-3 | CAIKGGTGYGYTF | TGTGCCATCAAGGGCGGGACAGGCTATGGCTACACCTTC
NA | TRBJ2-2 | NA | TRBV2 | CASSVDRRNTGELFF | TGTGCCAGCAGTGTCGACAGGCGGAACACCGGGGAGCTGTTTTTT
NA | TRBJ2-3 | NA | TRBV7-9 | CASGRSLFTDTQYF | TGTGCCAGCGGCAGGTCGCTGTTCACAGATACGCAGTATTTT
NA | TRBJ2-7 | NA | TRBV9 | CASSVGGLSSYEQYF | TGTGCCAGCAGCGTCGGGGGACTCAGCTCCTACGAGCAGTACTTC
TRBD1 | TRBJ2-2 | NA | TRBV29-1 | CSVAGQGMGNGELFF | TGCAGCGTAGCCGGACAGGGGATGGGGAACGGGGAGCTGTTTTTT
TRBD2 | TRBJ2-1 | once | TRBV6-4 | CASSDLAGGMNEQFF | TGTGCCAGCAGTGACCTAGCGGGAGGCATGAATGAGCAGTTCTTC
NA | TRBJ2-3 | NA | TRBV28 | CASSFPAGSTDTQYF | TGTGCCAGCAGTTTCCCGGCGGGGAGCACAGATACGCAGTATTTT
TRBD2 | TRBJ2-7 | NA | TRBV30 | CAWRAWTSGRAGYEQYF | TGTGCCTGGAGAGCTTGGACTAGCGGGAGGGCCGGCTACGAGCAGTACTTC
TRBD1 | TRBJ1-1 | NA | TRBV7-9 | CASSRRGPGGNTEAFF | TGTGCCAGCAGCCGTAGAGGGCCAGGGGGGAACACTGAAGCTTTCTTT
NA | TRBJ2-7 | NA | TRBV3-1/TRBV3-2 | CASSQEFGLVPKKVAYEQYF | TGTGCCAGCAGCCAAGAATTTGGACTCGTTCCGAAAAAGGTAGCCTACGAGCAGTACTTC
TRBD2 | TRBJ2-7 | NA | TRBV7-2 | CASSFVLAGGLHEQYF | TGTGCCAGCAGCTTTGTTCTAGCGGGGGGGCTTCACGAGCAGTACTTC
NA | TRBJ2-1 | NA | TRBV29-1 | CSVAGISYNEQFF | TGCAGCGTTGCAGGGATCAGCTACAATGAGCAGTTCTTC
NA | TRBJ2-1 | NA | TRBV7-6 | CASSSPVGRSEYNEQFF | TGTGCCAGCAGCTCACCCGTGGGGAGGAGTGAATACAATGAGCAGTTCTTC
TRBD1 | TRBJ2-5 | NA | TRBV10-3 | CAISEPGQGEGETQYF | TGTGCCATCAGTGAGCCTGGACAGGGGGAAGGCGAGACCCAGTACTTC
TRBD1 | TRBJ2-7 | NA | TRBV24-1 | CATSDSDRPYEQYF | TGTGCCACCAGTGATTCGGACAGGCCTTACGAGCAGTACTTC
NA | TRBJ2-2 | NA | TRBV29-1 | CSVGEALYTGELFF | TGCAGCGTTGGGGAGGCTTTGTACACCGGGGAGCTGTTTTTT
NA | TRBJ2-5 | NA | TRBV6-5 | CASSYGIGTRVTAQYF | TGTGCCAGCAGTTACGGGATAGGGACAAGGGTGACGGCCCAGTACTTC
NA | TRBJ2-7 | NA | TRBV5-1 | CASSLGPTGGGSRYEQYF | TGCGCCAGCAGCTTGGGACCTACAGGGGGGGGGTCCCGCTACGAGCAGTACTTC
NA | TRBJ2-5 | NA | TRBV6-6 | CASSYTSHGQETQYF | TGTGCCAGCAGTTACACGAGTCACGGTCAAGAGACCCAGTACTTC
NA | TRBJ2-3 | NA | TRBV14 | CASSQDGTDTQYF | TGTGCCAGCAGCCAAGACGGTACAGATACGCAGTATTTT
NA | TRBJ1-6 | NA | TRBV6-2/TRBV6-3 | CASSRGQNNSPLHF | TGTGCCAGCAGTCGAGGACAGAATAATTCACCCCTCCACTTT
NA | TRBJ2-6 | NA | TRBV6-5 | CASRGGGSGANVLTF | TGTGCCAGCAGAGGCGGTGGGTCTGGGGCCAACGTCCTGACTTTC
NA | TRBJ1-4 | NA | TRBV27 | CASSATDPGREKLFF | TGTGCCAGCAGTGCCACGGATCCCGGGAGGGAAAAACTGTTTTTT
TRBD2 | TRBJ2-1 | NA | TRBV7-3 | CASSLMSLADNEQFF | TGTGCCAGCAGCTTAATGTCGCTAGCGGACAATGAGCAGTTCTTC
TRBD1 | TRBJ1-6 | NA | TRBV7-2 | CASNQGANSPLHF | TGTGCCAGCAACCAGGGGGCGAATTCACCCCTCCACTTT
TRBD1 | TRBJ2-7 | NA | TRBV11-2 | CASSSGRDRGGFYEQYF | TGTGCCAGCAGCTCCGGGCGGGACAGGGGTGGATTCTACGAGCAGTACTTC
TRBD2 | TRBJ2-1 | NA | TRBV6-2/TRBV6-3 | CASSNRLGGDEQFF | TGTGCCAGCAGCAACAGGCTCGGGGGGGATGAGCAGTTCTTC
NA | TRBJ2-1 | NA | TRBV11-2 | CASSLELGQTYNEQFF | TGTGCCAGCAGCTTAGAACTCGGACAGACCTACAATGAGCAGTTCTTC
NA | TRBJ1-4 | NA | TRBV4-1 | CASSPRPRGATNEKLFF | TGCGCCAGCAGCCCAAGACCCCGAGGAGCAACTAATGAAAAACTGTTTTTT
NA | TRBJ2-1 | NA | TRBV7-3 | CASSLGQGSYNEQFF | TGTGCCAGCAGCTTAGGGCAGGGATCTTACAATGAGCAGTTCTTC
TRBD1 | TRBJ2-2 | NA | TRBV30 | CAWTSGTGVPGELFF | TGTGCCTGGACCTCCGGGACAGGGGTTCCCGGGGAGCTGTTTTTT
NA | TRBJ1-5 | NA | TRBV28 | CASRTRVNQPQHF | TGTGCCAGCAGGACCAGGGTAAATCAGCCCCAGCATTTT
NA | TRBJ2-3 | NA | TRBV6-2/TRBV6-3 | CASSYLMRSDTQYF | TGTGCCAGCAGTTACTTGATGAGGTCAGATACGCAGTATTTT
NA | TRBJ1-5 | NA | TRBV6-5 | CASSPRRGDQPQHF | TGTGCCAGCAGTCCCAGGCGGGGAGATCAGCCCCAGCATTTT
TRBD2 | TRBJ2-7 | NA | TRBV28 | CASNPGGGYEQYF | TGTGCCAGCAACCCCGGGGGGGGCTACGAGCAGTACTTC
NA | TRBJ2-6 | NA | TRBV6-4 | CASSDWGAGANVLTF | TGTGCCAGCAGTGACTGGGGGGCTGGGGCCAACGTCCTGACTTTC
TRBD1 | TRBJ2-5 | NA | TRBV30 | CAWNTGTGEAQYF | TGTGCCTGGAATACCGGGACAGGGGAGGCCCAGTACTTC
NA | TRBJ2-7 | NA | TRBV7-9 | CASTLGGASYEQYF | TGTGCCAGCACCCTCGGCGGGGCCTCCTACGAGCAGTACTTC
TRBD2 | TRBJ2-1 | NA | TRBV10-2 | CASKPAGAYNEQFF | TGCGCCAGCAAGCCAGCGGGGGCGTACAATGAGCAGTTCTTC
TRBD1 | TRBJ1-4 | NA | TRBV7-2 | CASRRQGAGEKLFF | TGTGCCAGCAGGCGACAGGGGGCCGGTGAAAAACTGTTTTTT